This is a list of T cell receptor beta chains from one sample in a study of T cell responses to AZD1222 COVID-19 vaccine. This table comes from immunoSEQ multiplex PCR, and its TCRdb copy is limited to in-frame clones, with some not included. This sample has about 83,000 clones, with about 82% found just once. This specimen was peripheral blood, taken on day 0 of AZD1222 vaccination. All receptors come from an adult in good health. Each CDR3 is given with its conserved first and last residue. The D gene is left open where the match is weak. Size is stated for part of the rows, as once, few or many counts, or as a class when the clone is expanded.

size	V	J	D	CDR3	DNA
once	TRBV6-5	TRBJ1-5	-	CASSLGAGNQPQHF	TGTGCCAGCAGTCTGGGGGCAGGCAATCAGCCCCAGCATTTT
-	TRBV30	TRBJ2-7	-	CAWSPVARGNYEQYF	TGTGCCTGGAGCCCCGTTGCCAGGGGCAACTACGAGCAGTACTTC
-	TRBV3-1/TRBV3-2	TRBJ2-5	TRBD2	CASSQQLAGGGYQETQYF	TGTGCCAGCAGCCAACAACTAGCGGGGGGCGGGTACCAAGAGACCCAGTACTTC
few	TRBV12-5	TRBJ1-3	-	CASGFGRNTIYF	TGTGCTAGTGGTTTCGGGAGAAACACCATATATTTT
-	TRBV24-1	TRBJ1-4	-	CATSDLLRGEKLFF	TGTGCCACCAGTGATTTGTTGCGGGGTGAAAAACTGTTTTTT
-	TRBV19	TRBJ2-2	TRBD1	CASSIQGAMNTGELFF	TGTGCCAGTAGTATCCAGGGGGCCATGAACACCGGGGAGCTGTTTTTT
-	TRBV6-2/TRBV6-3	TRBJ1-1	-	CASSRPATEAFF	TGTGCCAGCAGTCGACCAGCGACTGAAGCTTTCTTT
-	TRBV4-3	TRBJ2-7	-	CASSQEGGPYEQYF	TGCGCCAGCAGCCAAGAGGGGGGGCCCTACGAGCAGTACTTC
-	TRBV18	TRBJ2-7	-	CASSPIPGEQYF	TGTGCCAGCTCACCAATTCCGGGCGAGCAGTACTTC
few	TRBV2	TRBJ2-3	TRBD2	CASSGTSGGADTQYF	TGTGCCAGCAGCGGGACTAGCGGGGGCGCAGATACGCAGTATTTT
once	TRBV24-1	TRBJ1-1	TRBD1	CATSGATGRTEAFF	TGTGCCACCAGTGGGGCGACAGGGAGGACTGAAGCTTTCTTT
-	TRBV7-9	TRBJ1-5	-	CASSLDGTGNQPQHF	TGTGCCAGCAGCTTGGACGGGACGGGCAATCAGCCCCAGCATTTT
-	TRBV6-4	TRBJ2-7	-	CASSVTFGSYEQYF	TGTGCCAGCAGTGTTACGTTCGGCTCCTACGAGCAGTACTTC
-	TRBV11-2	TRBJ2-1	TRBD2	CASSSWTSGGAYNEQFF	TGTGCCAGCAGCTCCTGGACTAGCGGGGGGGCCTACAATGAGCAGTTCTTC
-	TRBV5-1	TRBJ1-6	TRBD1	CASSYMQGANSPLHF	TGCGCCAGCAGCTACATGCAGGGGGCTAATTCACCCCTCCACTTT
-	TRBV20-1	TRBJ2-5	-	CSASMQGWRETQYF	TGCAGTGCTAGTATGCAGGGATGGAGGGAGACCCAGTACTTC
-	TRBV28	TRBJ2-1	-	CASSLEVSSPEQFF	TGTGCCAGCAGTTTAGAGGTCAGCTCTCCTGAGCAGTTCTTC
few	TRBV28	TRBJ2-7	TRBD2	CASGVAGVFYEQYF	TGTGCCAGCGGTGTAGCGGGAGTCTTCTACGAGCAGTACTTC
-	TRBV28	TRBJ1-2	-	CASIGGNYGYTF	TGTGCCAGCATCGGGGGAAACTATGGCTACACCTTC
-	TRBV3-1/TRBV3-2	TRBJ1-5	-	CASSQGGARLGSLNQPQHF	TGTGCCAGCAGCCAAGGGGGGGCCCGGTTGGGCTCCCTCAATCAGCCCCAGCATTTT
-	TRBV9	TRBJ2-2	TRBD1	CASSARWGTANTGELFF	TGTGCCAGCAGCGCCCGGTGGGGGACAGCTAACACCGGGGAGCTGTTTTTT
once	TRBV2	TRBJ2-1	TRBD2	CASSRLAEGLYNEQFF	TGTGCCAGCAGTCGCCTAGCGGAGGGATTATACAATGAGCAGTTCTTC
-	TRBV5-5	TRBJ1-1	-	CASSWGPLHVGTEAFF	TGTGCCAGCAGCTGGGGGCCCCTCCACGTAGGCACTGAAGCTTTCTTT
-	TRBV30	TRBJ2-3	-	CAWSQESLEDTQYF	TGTGCCTGGAGCCAGGAGAGCCTCGAAGATACGCAGTATTTT
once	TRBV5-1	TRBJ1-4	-	CASGKDTVNEKLFF	TGCGCCAGCGGGAAGGACACGGTCAATGAAAAACTGTTTTTT
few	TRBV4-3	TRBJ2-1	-	CASSLGAGLAGNEQFF	TGCGCCAGCAGCCTGGGGGCCGGGCTAGCCGGCAATGAGCAGTTCTTC
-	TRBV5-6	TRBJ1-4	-	CASSMTSTNEKLFF	TGTGCCAGCTCAATGACGTCAACTAATGAAAAACTGTTTTTT
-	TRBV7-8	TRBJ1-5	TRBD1	CASSLYTGVGNQPQHF	TGTGCCAGCAGCCTATATACAGGGGTAGGCAATCAGCCCCAGCATTTT
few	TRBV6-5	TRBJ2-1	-	CASSYSAGTLDEQFF	TGTGCCAGCAGTTACTCAGCAGGGACCCTGGATGAGCAGTTCTTC
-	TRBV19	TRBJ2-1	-	CASSGNAASYNEQFF	TGTGCCAGTAGTGGGAACGCAGCATCCTACAATGAGCAGTTCTTC
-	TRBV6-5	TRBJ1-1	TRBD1	CASSYKGGVTEAFF	TGTGCCAGCAGTTATAAAGGGGGCGTTACTGAAGCTTTCTTT
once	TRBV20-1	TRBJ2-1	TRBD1	CSASVGGQGLWNEQFF	TGCAGTGCTAGTGTGGGAGGACAGGGGTTATGGAATGAGCAGTTCTTC
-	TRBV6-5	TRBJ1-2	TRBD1	CASKNYRGDGYTF	TGTGCCAGCAAAAATTACAGGGGTGACGGCTACACCTTC
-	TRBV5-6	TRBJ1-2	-	CASSRSGLGNYGYTF	TGTGCCAGCAGCCGTTCGGGGCTGGGGAACTATGGCTACACCTTC
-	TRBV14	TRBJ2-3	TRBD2	CASSPLGLAGDADTQYF	TGTGCCAGCAGCCCGCTGGGACTAGCGGGAGACGCAGATACGCAGTATTTT
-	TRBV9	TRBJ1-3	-	CASSSLPDVSGNTIYF	TGTGCCAGCAGCTCCCTACCCGACGTCTCTGGAAACACCATATATTTT
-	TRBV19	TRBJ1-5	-	CASSGRGNQPQHF	TGTGCCAGTTCTGGACGGGGAAATCAGCCCCAGCATTTT
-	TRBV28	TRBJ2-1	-	CASSPPYNEQFF	TGTGCCAGCAGCCCACCCTACAATGAGCAGTTCTTC
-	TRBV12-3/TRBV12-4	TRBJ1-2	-	CASSYNRDYGYTF	TGTGCCAGCAGTTATAACAGGGACTATGGCTACACCTTC
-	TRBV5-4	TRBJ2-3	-	CASTQGGGLDTQYF	TGTGCCAGCACCCAAGGAGGTGGGTTAGATACGCAGTATTTT
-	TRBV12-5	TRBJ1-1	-	CASGFGRIISDTEAFF	TGTGCTAGTGGTTTCGGCAGAATAATCTCCGACACTGAAGCTTTCTTT
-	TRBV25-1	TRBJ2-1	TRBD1	CASSGTGGPSPGRFF	TGTGCCAGCAGTGGAACAGGGGGGCCCTCTCCCGGGAGGTTCTTC
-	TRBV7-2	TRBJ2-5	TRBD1	CASSPRATGYAETQYF	TGTGCCAGCAGCCCCCGGGCGACAGGGTATGCAGAGACCCAGTACTTC
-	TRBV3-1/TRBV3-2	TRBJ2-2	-	CASSQYLQGLGELFF	TGTGCCAGCAGCCAATACCTACAGGGCCTCGGGGAGCTGTTTTTT
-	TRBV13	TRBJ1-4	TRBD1	CASSGNRGTEKLFF	TGTGCCAGCAGCGGAAACAGGGGGACTGAAAAACTGTTTTTT
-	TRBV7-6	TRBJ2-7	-	CASSLGVAAGSSYEQYF	TGTGCCAGCAGCTTAGGGGTGGCGGCAGGCAGCTCCTACGAGCAGTACTTC
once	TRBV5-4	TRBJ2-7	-	CASSFGAGSSGEQYF	TGTGCCAGCAGCTTCGGTGCAGGGAGCTCGGGCGAGCAGTACTTC